What follows describes a single TCR beta chain. The germline V gene encodes CDR1 KGHSH and CDR2 LQKENI. V lost 3 bases and J lost 3, with 6 bases in between. The CDR3 has 12 residues. The data were taken from a study of control samples from healthy donors and cancer patients. Method: immunoSEQ multiplex PCR; TCRdb's copy keeps in-frame clones and lacks some. The profile shows under 150,000 clones, 85% to 90% of them singletons. Sequencing was done on a sample of PBMCs. This chain uses TRBV18 with TRBJ2-7, with unresolved D. The origin of this receptor is a woman aged 45 to 65 with colorectal cancer. The CDR3 region has the DNA TGTGCCAGCTCACCGGCCTTCTACGAGCAGTACTTC. Translating it yields CASSPAFYEQYF.